These 32 T cell receptor beta chains were sequenced from one sample in a study of cytomegalovirus exposure and HLA in healthy donors. The PCR made use of 60 Vbeta and 13 Jbeta primers. Sequenced by immunoSEQ multiplex PCR; TCRdb stores in-frame clones only, minus some. The sample carries 35,000 to 55,000 clones, more than 45% recorded once. Source material: PBMCs. The receptor source for this set is a man in his fifties or sixties in good health and CMV-seronegative.

V is TRBV4-3 and J is TRBJ1-1, with D tentatively TRBD1 (6 bases). The length of the CDR3 is 13 residues. The V end lost 1 base, the J end lost 8 bases, and 11 bases lay between the germline ends. Germline loops: CDR1 LGHNA, CDR2 YSLEER. In DNA, the CDR3 is TGCGCCAGCAGCCAAGTTTATGGGACAGAAGCTTTCTTT. As protein: CASSQVYGTEAFF.

This chain connects TRBV2 to TRBJ1-1; TRBD1 is a possible D gene (6 bases). Germline loops: CDR1 SNHLY, CDR2 FYNNEI. V lost 9 bases, J lost 3 bases, and 17 bases lay in between. The CDR3 contains 14 residues. DNA of the CDR3: TGTGCCAGTTCCGGGGTGACAGGAGACACTGAAGCTTTCTTT. Translation: CASSGVTGDTEAFF.

V usage is TRBV15 and J usage is TRBJ2-7; TRBD2 agrees at 11 bases. The germline CDR1 and CDR2 sequences are LNHNV and YYDKDF (reference sequence). This CDR3 is built from 15 residues. V lost 5 bases, J lost 0 bases, and 3 bases stayed unmatched. The CDR3, as DNA: TGTGCCACCAGCCGTGGGACTAGCGGCTCCTACGAGCAGTACTTC. Amino acid sequence: CATSRGTSGSYEQYF.

The rearrangement joins TRBV10-3 to TRBJ2-7; the match to TRBD2 covers 11 bases. J gave up 9 bases and V 0 bases, and 7 bases lay outside the gene matches. The CDR3 is made up of 15 amino acids. In germline, CDR1 is ENHRY, CDR2 SYGVKD. In DNA, the CDR3 is TGTGCCATCAGTGAGTCGCGACTAGCGGGATCAGGGCAGTACTTC. Amino acids: CAISESRLAGSGQYF.

The rearrangement joins TRBV7-2 to TRBJ2-7, with 8 positions matching TRBD2. V shed 2 bases and J 4 bases; nucleotides not matched to a gene: 13. This CDR3 contains 17 residues. In germline, CDR1 is SGHTA, CDR2 FQGNSA. This CDR3 is CASSLSDQRERGYEQYF. CDR3 nucleotides: TGTGCCAGCAGCTTATCTGACCAGCGGGAGAGGGGTTACGAGCAGTACTTC.

In its sample, this clone was seen a few times. The rearrangement joins TRBV28 to TRBJ1-2, with 8 bases matching TRBD1. V lost 7 bases, J lost 6 bases, and 7 bases stayed unmatched. Germline values: CDR1 MDHEN, CDR2 SYDVKM. CDR3 length: 13 amino acids. As DNA, the CDR3 is TGTGCCAGCAAACTACAGGGGGAGGATGGCTACACCTTC. Its translation: CASKLQGEDGYTF.

There are a few counts of this clone. The V and J genes are TRBV19 and TRBJ1-1; D is uncertain. The CDR3 runs to 13 residues. Germline lookup yields CDR1 LNHDA and CDR2 SQIVND (reference sequence). Deletions cut 5 bases from V and 4 bases from J, with 11 bases between. This CDR3 reads CASSPPGSTEAFF. For the CDR3, the DNA is TGTGCCAGTAGTCCCCCCGGTAGCACTGAAGCTTTCTTT.

This chain connects TRBV7-2 to TRBJ2-7, with TRBD2 matching 15 bases. The length of the CDR3 is 14 residues. Germline V CDR1 and CDR2: SGHTA, FQGNSA. The trim removed 4 bases at V and 7 bases at J, leaving 2 bases unmatched. CDR3 amino acids: CASSWTSGRGEQYF. Written as DNA, the CDR3 is TGTGCCAGCAGCTGGACTAGCGGGAGGGGGGAGCAGTACTTC. Variable domain in full (rest from reference TRBV7-2 and TRBJ2-7): GAGVSQSPSNKVTEKGKDVELRCDPISGHTALYWYRQSLGQGLEFLIYFQGNSAPDKSGLPSDRFSAERTGGSVSTLTIQRTQQEDSAVYLCASSWTSGRGEQYFGPGTRLTVT.

This clone came up once. The rearrangement links TRBV5-4 to TRBJ2-7; perhaps TRBD2 as D (5 bases). Germline lookup yields CDR1 SGHNT and CDR2 YYREEE (reference sequence). This CDR3 has 12 residues. The V and J ends lost 2 bases and 7 bases respectively, with 10 bases between them. CDR3 nucleotides: TGTGCCAGCAGCTTACCGGAGGTGGAGCAGTACTTC. Residues: CASSLPEVEQYF.

This clone showed up just a few times. This sequence joins TRBV6-5 and TRBJ2-7, with D possibly being TRBD1 (5 bases). Germline values: CDR1 MNHEY, CDR2 SVGAGI. This CDR3 spans 13 amino acids. V was trimmed by 3 bases and J by 6 bases, leaving 12 bases between them. CDR3 coding DNA: TGTGCCAGCAGTTATAACAGGCAAAGCGAGCAGTACTTC. The encoded protein is CASSYNRQSEQYF.

J is TRBJ1-1 and V is TRBV6-6; tentatively, D is TRBD1 (5 bases). This CDR3 spans 13 amino acids. V was shortened by 6 bases and J by 2 bases, with 10 bases between the two germline ends. Germline V CDR1 and CDR2: MNHNY, SVGAGI (reference sequence). The CDR3 spells CASRTGHNTEAFF. The DNA for the CDR3 is TGTGCCAGCAGAACCGGACATAACACTGAAGCTTTCTTT.

This chain links TRBV5-4 with TRBJ2-3, with D maybe TRBD1 (6 bases). The CDR3 loop spans 12 amino acids. Trimming left V 5 bases short and J 10 bases short, with 14 bases between. Germline assignment: CDR1 SGHNT and CDR2 YYREEE (reference sequence). CDR3 sequence reads: CASRIDRQAQYF. CDR3 coding DNA: TGTGCCAGCAGGATAGACAGGCAGGCGCAGTATTTT.

There are many counts of this clone. The genes are TRBV7-6 and TRBJ2-7; 7 nucleotides line up with TRBD1. The CDR3 extends over 14 amino acids. The trim removed 2 bases at V and 2 bases at J, leaving 3 bases unmatched. Germline V CDR1 and CDR2: SGHVS, FNYEAQ. For the CDR3, the DNA is TGTGCCAGCAGCTTAAGGGACAGTACCTACGAGCAGTACTTC. It codes for CASSLRDSTYEQYF.

The J gene is TRBJ2-2, the V gene TRBV6-1; D unresolved. The germline V gene has CDR1 MNHNS and CDR2 SASEGT. The CDR3 covers 13 residues. Trimming took off 5 bases at V and 4 bases at J, with 8 bases between the two ends. Here the CDR3 DNA reads TGTGCCAGCAGTTCGACTCCCACCGGGGAGCTGTTTTTT. It yields the protein CASSSTPTGELFF.

The chain joins TRBV7-2 to TRBJ2-7; TRBD2 matches 9 bases. J lost 2 bases, V lost 5 bases, and 7 bases had no gene match. This CDR3 contains 15 residues. Germline V gives CDR1 SGHTA, CDR2 FQGNSA. The CDR3 bases are TGTGCCAGCAGCAGCGGGACTAGCCAGACCTACGAGCAGTACTTC. Amino acid sequence: CASSSGTSQTYEQYF. The whole variable domain, remainder taken from reference TRBV7-2 and TRBJ2-7, is GAGVSQSPSNKVTEKGKDVELRCDPISGHTALYWYRQSLGQGLEFLIYFQGNSAPDKSGLPSDRFSAERTGGSVSTLTIQRTQQEDSAVYLCASSSGTSQTYEQYFGPGTRLTVT.

V and J are TRBV29-1 and TRBJ2-3, with 8 bases that match TRBD1. This CDR3 has 14 amino acids. Germline assignment: CDR1 SQVTM and CDR2 ANQGSEA. Losses at the gene ends were 4 bases for V and 1 base for J; bases not matched to a gene: 4. The DNA of the CDR3 is TGCAGCGTTGCCAGGGGGCAAGGCACAGATACGCAGTATTTT. This translates into CSVARGQGTDTQYF.

This chain joins TRBV5-1 and TRBJ1-1, with D possibly being TRBD1 (6 bases). The CDR3 sequence is 14 residues long. Looked up from germline, CDR1 is SGHRS and CDR2 is YFSETQ. V was trimmed by 3 bases and J by 1 base, leaving 10 bases between them. The CDR3 DNA is TGCGCCAGCAGCTCGGACAGTCAGAACACTGAAGCTTTCTTT. Translation gives CASSSDSQNTEAFF.

The gene calls are TRBV30 and TRBJ2-7; TRBD1 agrees at 11 bases. Germline V gives CDR1 GTSNPN, CDR2 SVGIG (reference sequence). V was pared by 3 bases and J by 3 bases, with 7 bases of the junction left unmatched. The CDR3 runs 15 residues. CDR3 sequence reads: CAWSRRGQGGYEQYF. CDR3 sequence (DNA): TGTGCCTGGAGCCGAAGGGGACAGGGGGGCTACGAGCAGTACTTC.

The V and J genes are TRBV28 and TRBJ2-5; D remains unclear. This CDR3 is built from 12 residues. The V end was cut by 1 base, the J end by 5 bases, with 5 bases between. CDR1 and CDR2 (germline): MDHEN, SYDVKM. The CDR3 region has the DNA TGTGCCAGCAGTTTATCCCGGGAGACCCAGTACTTC. It is translated as CASSLSRETQYF.

This clone has more than one count but fewer than ten. The rearrangement uses TRBV28 and TRBJ2-5; the match to TRBD2 covers 8 bases. The V and J ends lost 6 bases and 2 bases, in that order; junction bases with no gene match: 8. CDR1 is MDHEN, CDR2 SYDVKM, per germline. The length of the CDR3 is 15 residues. The CDR3 reads CASRHGLAVQETQYF. The CDR3 DNA reads TGTGCCAGCAGACACGGACTAGCAGTGCAAGAGACCCAGTACTTC.

By share, this clone counts as medium-sized. The chain couples TRBV21-1 to TRBJ1-5; the table assigns TRBD1, which was not confirmed against the DNA. TRBV21-1 is a pseudogene locus. This CDR3 contains 17 residues. CDR3 loop: CASSAYRGKGNDQPQHF. The CDR3 DNA is TGTGCCAGCAGCGCTTACAGGGGAAAAGGGAATGATCAGCCCCAGCATTTT.

The genes are TRBV7-9 and TRBJ2-7; perhaps TRBD2 as D (6 bases). The V end lost 0 bases, the J end lost 6 bases, and 9 bases lay between the germline ends. This CDR3 has 13 residues. Germline V gene lookup returns CDR1 SEHNR and CDR2 FQNEAQ (reference sequence). DNA of the CDR3: TGTGCCAGCAGCTTAGCGGGGGGTAGCGAGCAGTACTTC. Its translation: CASSLAGGSEQYF.

This clone was seen a handful of times. This chain uses TRBV7-2 with TRBJ1-2; 7 nucleotides line up with TRBD1. CDR1 SGHTA and CDR2 FQGNSA come from the germline V gene. The CDR3 is made up of 14 amino acids. J lost 4 bases, V lost 5 bases, and 7 bases had no gene match. DNA for the CDR3: TGTGCCAGCAGCCCGCAGACAGGGAGCTATGGCTACACCTTC. Residues: CASSPQTGSYGYTF. The full variable domain, completed using reference TRBV7-2 and TRBJ1-2, is GAGVSQSPSNKVTEKGKDVELRCDPISGHTALYWYRQSLGQGLEFLIYFQGNSAPDKSGLPSDRFSAERTGGSVSTLTIQRTQQEDSAVYLCASSPQTGSYGYTFGSGTRLTVV.

The chain has TRBV28 and TRBJ2-5; D is perhaps TRBD2 (7 bases). V was cut by 8 bases and J by 6 bases, with 16 bases left in between. Germline loops: CDR1 MDHEN, CDR2 SYDVKM. The CDR3 runs 13 residues. Written as DNA, the CDR3 is TGTGCCAGCTCTCTAGGGGGGGTGAAGACCCAGTACTTC. This translates into CASSLGGVKTQYF. The whole variable domain, remainder taken from reference TRBV28 and TRBJ2-5, is DVKVTQSSRYLVKRTGEKVFLECVQDMDHENMFWYRQDPGLGLRLIYFSYDVKMKEKGDIPEGYSVSREKKERFSLILESASTNQTSMYLCASSLGGVKTQYFGPGTRLLVL.

This clone was counted a few times. The chain recombines TRBV5-4 with TRBJ2-3; TRBD2 is a possible D gene (6 bases). The CDR3 is made up of 14 amino acids. V was shortened by 7 bases and J by 3 bases, with 15 bases between the two germline ends. The germline V gene encodes CDR1 SGHNT and CDR2 YYREEE (reference sequence). The CDR3 bases are TGTGCCAGCTCGCCGGGACTCGGGACAGATACGCAGTATTTT. Translation: CASSPGLGTDTQYF.

V and J are TRBV28 and TRBJ1-1, with D tentatively TRBD1 (5 bases). Trimming removed 4 bases at V and 3 bases at J, with 15 bases between. The CDR3 has 15 residues. CDR1 and CDR2 (germline): MDHEN, SYDVKM. CDR3 sequence reads: CASSSPGGGDTEAFF. CDR3 coding DNA: TGTGCCAGCAGTTCCCCGGGAGGAGGGGACACTGAAGCTTTCTTT.

The chain employs TRBV6-1 and TRBJ1-2, with D perhaps TRBD1 (5 bases). The germline V and J ends were trimmed by 3 bases and 5 bases, with 13 bases remaining between them. CDR1 MNHNS and CDR2 SASEGT come from the germline V gene. CDR3 size: 14 residues. CDR3 protein: CASSERGPTYGYTF. CDR3 bases: TGTGCCAGCAGTGAGCGGGGACCGACTTATGGCTACACCTTC.

The chain uses TRBV4-1 and TRBJ1-1, with D possibly TRBD1 on 5 matching bases. The CDR3 is made up of 15 amino acids. V lost 0 bases and J lost 1, with 9 bases in between. Germline V gives CDR1 MGHRA, CDR2 YSYEKL. CDR3 DNA sequence: TGCGCCAGCAGCCAAGAAGGGGCAGGGAACACTGAAGCTTTCTTT. Translation: CASSQEGAGNTEAFF.

The chain recombines TRBV6-5 with TRBJ1-5; TRBD1 agrees at 7 bases. Losses at the gene ends were 9 bases for V and 6 bases for J; bases not matched to a gene: 8. This CDR3 is built from 13 residues. Germline CDR1 and CDR2: MNHEY and SVGAGI. The CDR3 DNA reads as TGTGCCAGTTCTTTGGACAGGCTTCAGCCCCAGCATTTT. As protein: CASSLDRLQPQHF.

This clone showed up just a few times. The chain recombines TRBV6-5 with TRBJ2-1; D is possibly TRBD1 (5 bases). There are 12 residues in the CDR3. The germline V and J ends were trimmed by 8 bases and 4 bases, with 9 bases remaining between them. Germline assignment: CDR1 MNHEY and CDR2 SVGAGI. The CDR3 here is CASSSGYNEQFF. CDR3 nucleotides: TGTGCCAGCTCCTCAGGGTACAATGAGCAGTTCTTC.

The chain uses TRBV5-4 and TRBJ2-3; 7 nucleotides agree with TRBD1. Losses at the gene ends were 0 bases for V and 7 bases for J; bases not matched to a gene: 8. This CDR3 comprises 15 residues. Germline V gives CDR1 SGHNT, CDR2 YYREEE (reference sequence). CDR3 nucleotide sequence: TGTGCCAGCAGCTTGGGGGACAGTCAGTTATATACGCAGTATTTT. Translated, it gives CASSLGDSQLYTQYF.

This clone was counted only a few times. This chain uses TRBV6-5 with TRBJ2-3; 8 bases align to TRBD1. V was clipped by 5 bases and J by 4 bases; unmatched bases: 8. CDR3 length: 15 amino acids. CDR1 and CDR2 (germline): MNHEY, SVGAGI. The CDR3 reads CASSPSGTGPDTQYF. CDR3 in DNA: TGTGCCAGCAGTCCTTCCGGGACAGGCCCAGATACGCAGTATTTT.